This T cell receptor (beta chain) was sequenced during a study of read filtering for tumor transcriptome and immune sequencing (TCRdb year 2020). At the level of the whole study: The cohort had fewer than 20 male and 14 female patients with a mean age of roughly 70 years, ranging from about 40 to 85. By revised international staging, fewer than ten patients were R-ISS I, about 17 were R-ISS II and more than five were R-ISS III. After DNase treatment, whole-transcriptome libraries were prepared with the TruSeq RNA Access Library Prep Kit. As a main aim, a read-filtering strategy for immune repertoire data was addressed, with the specific question being whether clonotypes supported by a single read should be removed. TCR repertoires obtained by targeted immune repertoire sequencing and by bulk whole-transcriptome sequencing performed on the same bone marrow samples were compared. Per sample, about 4.05 to 11 million TCR-region mapped reads were obtained with IR-seq, compared with only roughly 85 to 1,300 with RNA-seq. The paper as a whole reports these results and caveats: IR-seq captured clonotypes at much higher depth and more reliably than RNA-seq, and smaller IR-seq throughput sufficed to identify most shared clonotypes. The correlation between IR-seq and RNA-seq shared clonotype proportions was increased by removal of single-read clonotypes. Single-read clonotypes made up roughly 80% of clonotypes but only approximately 4% of total reads in IR-seq, compared with approximately 75% of clonotypes and around 41% of reads in RNA-seq. The sorted CD138-negative fraction was not purified T cells but a mixed bone marrow immune population.

On this clonotype: The antigen it recognizes is unknown. No quality values exist for individual bases; no much larger clone is one base distant.

The Immunoverse kit was used to build TCR libraries from approximately 410 ng RNA, with molecular barcoded adaptors covering alpha/delta and beta/gamma chains. The same RNA used for transcriptome sequencing was used for TCR library preparation. Sequencing of the TCR libraries was done on an Illumina HiSeq 4000 with 2 x 150 cycles. On the study's bioinformatics: TCR reads were aligned to human V, D, J and C references and assembled into CDR3 clonotypes with MiXCR, including quality filtering and error correction. The tcR package in R was used for analysis of clonotype counts and gene usage diversity. For inspection of raw mapping reads, RNA-seq reads were mapped by STAR aligner version 2.5.3a onto GRCh37 of the human genome. To test the effect of sequencing depth on detected clonotypes, IR-seq fastq files were randomly downsampled using Seqtk 1.3. The public reads were quality trimmed at Q25 with fastp and then assembled into clones with MiXCR by TCRdb, keeping productive beta chains. For every CDR3 protein sequence, its rows merge into one entry that carries the most common genes and DNA. The V and J calls follow TCRdb's processing rather than the paper's. This sample comprises nearly 60,000 distinct CDR3 sequences, approximately 13% of them detected only once. The ten largest clones represent roughly 17% of the sample.

The germline V gene (reference sequence) provides CDR1 SEHNR and CDR2 FQNEAQ. The CDR3 starts with the cysteine, ends with the phenylalanine, and has 17 residues. CDR3 DNA is the only sequence kept; it has 51 bases, read in frame from the first base. V is cut by 1 base and J by 4 bases, and the space between the germline ends is 19 bases. Every patient had bone marrow sampled at the time of active disease. Bone marrow mononuclear cells were isolated by Ficoll-Hypaque density gradient centrifugation. CD138-negative cells were obtained by negative selection after labeling with CD138 magnetic microbeads on a MACS separator, removing myeloma plasma cells. Flow cytometry on an Attune NxT with CD138 antibodies was used to check the purity of the isolated cells. TRIzol reagent was used to extract total RNA, and a NanoDrop spectrophotometer was used to quantify the extracted RNA. For each patient, paired RNA-seq and IR-seq were run on the CD138-negative bone marrow sample from that patient.

The sample was a population of CD138-negative cells sorted from bone marrow. Interpreted using the paper, the cell subset or site label stands for: bone marrow mononuclear cells depleted of CD138+ plasma/myeloma cells by negative magnetic selection. The V and J genes are TRBV7-9 and TRBJ1-1; the D gene assignment is ambiguous. The clonotype originates from a donor older than 35 with multiple myeloma. The nucleotide sequence reads TGTGCCAGCAGCTTAGGACACACGAAATTATGGTCCACTGAAGCTTTCTTT. It translates to CASSLGHTKLWSTEAFF.